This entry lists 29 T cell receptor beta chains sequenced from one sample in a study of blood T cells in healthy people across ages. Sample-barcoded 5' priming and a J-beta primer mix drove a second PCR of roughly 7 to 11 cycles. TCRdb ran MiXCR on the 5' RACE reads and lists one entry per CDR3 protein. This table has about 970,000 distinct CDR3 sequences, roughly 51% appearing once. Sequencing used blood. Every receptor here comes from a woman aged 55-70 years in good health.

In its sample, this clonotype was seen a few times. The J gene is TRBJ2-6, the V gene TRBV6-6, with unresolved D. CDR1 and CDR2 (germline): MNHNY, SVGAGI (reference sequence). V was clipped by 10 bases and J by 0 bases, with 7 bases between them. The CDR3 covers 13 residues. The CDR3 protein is CATQASGANVLTF. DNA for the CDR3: TGTGCCACCCAAGCCTCTGGGGCCAACGTCCTGACTTTC.

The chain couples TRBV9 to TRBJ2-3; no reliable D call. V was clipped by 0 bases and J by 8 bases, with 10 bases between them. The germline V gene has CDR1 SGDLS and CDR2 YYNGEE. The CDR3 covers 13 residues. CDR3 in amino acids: CASSVATVGTQYF. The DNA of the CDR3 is TGTGCCAGCAGCGTAGCTACGGTGGGTACGCAGTATTTT.

In nucleotides, the CDR3 is TGCAGTGCTAACCCCGATTATTGGGGAGGCACAGATACGCAGTATTTT. Its translation: CSANPDYWGGTDTQYF. The chain combines TRBV20-1 with TRBJ2-3; possibly TRBD2 for D (5 bases). This CDR3 is built from 16 residues. Per germline, CDR1 DFQATT and CDR2 SNEGSKA (reference sequence). Trimming took off 4 bases at V and 1 base at J, with 18 bases between the two ends.

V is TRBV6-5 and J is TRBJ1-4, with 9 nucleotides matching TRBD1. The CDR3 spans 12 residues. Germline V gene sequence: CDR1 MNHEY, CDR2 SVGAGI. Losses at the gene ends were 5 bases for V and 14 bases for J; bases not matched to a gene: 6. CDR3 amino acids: CASSRGTGPLFF. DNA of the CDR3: TGTGCCAGCAGTCGGGGGACAGGGCCCCTGTTTTTT.

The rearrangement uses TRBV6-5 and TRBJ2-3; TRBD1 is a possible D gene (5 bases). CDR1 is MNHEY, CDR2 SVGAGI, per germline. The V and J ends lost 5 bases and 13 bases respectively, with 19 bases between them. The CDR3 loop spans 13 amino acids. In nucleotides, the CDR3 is TGTGCCAGCAGTCTGTCGCTGGCAGGGATCGAGTATTTT. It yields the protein CASSLSLAGIEYF.

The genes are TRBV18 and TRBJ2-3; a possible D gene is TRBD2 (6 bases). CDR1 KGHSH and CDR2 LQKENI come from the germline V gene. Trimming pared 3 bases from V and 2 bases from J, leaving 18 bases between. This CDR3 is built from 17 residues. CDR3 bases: TGTGCCAGCTCACCGAGAGGGACTCCCCAGAACACAGATACGCAGTATTTT. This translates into CASSPRGTPQNTDTQYF.

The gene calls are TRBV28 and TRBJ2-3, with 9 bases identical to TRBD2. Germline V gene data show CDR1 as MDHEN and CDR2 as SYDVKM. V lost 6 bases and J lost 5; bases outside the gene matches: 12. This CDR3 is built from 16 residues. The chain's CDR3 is CASSIAVAGAKDTQYF. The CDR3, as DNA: TGTGCCAGCAGCATCGCGGTAGCGGGAGCTAAAGATACGCAGTATTTT.

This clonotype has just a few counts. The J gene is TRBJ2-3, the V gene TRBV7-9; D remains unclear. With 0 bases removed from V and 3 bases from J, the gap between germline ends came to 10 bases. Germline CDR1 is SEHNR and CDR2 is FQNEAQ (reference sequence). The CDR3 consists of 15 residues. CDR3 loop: CASSLASVRTDTQYF. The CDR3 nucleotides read TGTGCCAGCAGCTTAGCGAGCGTTAGAACAGATACGCAGTATTTT.

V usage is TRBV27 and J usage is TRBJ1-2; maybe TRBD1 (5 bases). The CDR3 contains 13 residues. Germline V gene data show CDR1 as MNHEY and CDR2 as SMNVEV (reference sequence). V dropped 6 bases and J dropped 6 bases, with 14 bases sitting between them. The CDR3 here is CASSTGRGHGYTF. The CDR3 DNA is TGTGCCAGCAGCACCGGACGGGGACATGGCTACACCTTC.

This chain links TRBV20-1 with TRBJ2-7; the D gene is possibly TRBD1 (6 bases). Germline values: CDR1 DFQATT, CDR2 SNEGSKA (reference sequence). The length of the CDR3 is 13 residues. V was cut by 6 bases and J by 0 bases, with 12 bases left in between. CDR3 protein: CSARTANSYEQYF. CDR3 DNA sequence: TGCAGTGCGCGGACAGCGAACTCCTACGAGCAGTACTTC.

CDR3 DNA: TGTGCCAGCAGCAAGACAGAAATTAGCAATCAGCCCCAGCATTTT. Protein: CASSKTEISNQPQHF. This chain joins TRBV14 and TRBJ1-5; D is possibly TRBD1 (5 bases). The CDR3 covers 15 residues. CDR1 is SGHDN and CDR2 is FVKESK in the germline V gene. V was trimmed by 5 bases and J by 0 bases, leaving 11 bases between them. Full variable domain (outside the CDR3, taken from reference TRBV14 and TRBJ1-5): EAGVTQFPSHSVIEKGQTVTLRCDPISGHDNLYWYRRVMGKEIKFLLHFVKESKQDESGMPNNRFLAERTGGTYSTLKVQPAELEDSGVYFCASSKTEISNQPQHFGDGTRLSIL.

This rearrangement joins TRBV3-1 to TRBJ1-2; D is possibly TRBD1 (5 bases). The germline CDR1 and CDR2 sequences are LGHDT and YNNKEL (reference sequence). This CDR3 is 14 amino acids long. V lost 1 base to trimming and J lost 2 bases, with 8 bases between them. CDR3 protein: CASSQGGENYGYTF. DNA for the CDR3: TGTGCCAGCAGCCAAGGGGGCGAGAACTATGGCTACACCTTC.

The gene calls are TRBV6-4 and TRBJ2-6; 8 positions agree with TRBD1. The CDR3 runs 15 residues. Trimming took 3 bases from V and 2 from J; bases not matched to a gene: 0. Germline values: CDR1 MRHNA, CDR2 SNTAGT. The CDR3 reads CASSEGQAGANVLTF. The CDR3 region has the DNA TGTGCCAGCAGTGAGGGACAGGCTGGGGCCAACGTCCTGACTTTC.

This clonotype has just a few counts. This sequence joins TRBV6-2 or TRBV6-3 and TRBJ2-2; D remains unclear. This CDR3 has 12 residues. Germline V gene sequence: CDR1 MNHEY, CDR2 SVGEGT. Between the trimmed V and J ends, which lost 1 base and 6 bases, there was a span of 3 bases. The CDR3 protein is CASSYWPGELFF. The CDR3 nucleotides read TGTGCCAGCAGTTACTGGCCCGGGGAGCTGTTTTTT.

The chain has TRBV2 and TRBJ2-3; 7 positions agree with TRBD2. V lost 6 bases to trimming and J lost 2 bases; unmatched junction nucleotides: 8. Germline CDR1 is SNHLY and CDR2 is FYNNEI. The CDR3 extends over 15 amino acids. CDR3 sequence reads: CASRGAAGVTDTQYF. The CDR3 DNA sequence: TGTGCCAGCAGGGGCGCGGCGGGGGTCACAGATACGCAGTATTTT.

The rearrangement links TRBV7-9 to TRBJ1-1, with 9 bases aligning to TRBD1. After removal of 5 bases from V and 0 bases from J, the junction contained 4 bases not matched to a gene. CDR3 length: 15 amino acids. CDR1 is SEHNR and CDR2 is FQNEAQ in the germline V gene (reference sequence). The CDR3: CASSKQGALNTEAFF. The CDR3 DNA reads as TGTGCCAGCAGCAAACAGGGGGCCTTGAACACTGAAGCTTTCTTT.

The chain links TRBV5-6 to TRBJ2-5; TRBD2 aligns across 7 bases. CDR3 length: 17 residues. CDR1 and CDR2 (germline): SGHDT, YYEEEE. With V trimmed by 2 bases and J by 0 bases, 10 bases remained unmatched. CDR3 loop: CASSFSTSADHQETQYF. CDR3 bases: TGTGCCAGCAGCTTCTCCACTAGCGCCGACCACCAAGAGACCCAGTACTTC. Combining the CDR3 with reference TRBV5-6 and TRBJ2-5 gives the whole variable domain DAGVTQSPTHLIKTRGQQVTLRCSPKSGHDTVSWYQQALGQGPQFIFQYYEEEERQRGNFPDRFSGHQFPNYSSELNVNALLLGDSALYLCASSFSTSADHQETQYFGPGTRLLVL.

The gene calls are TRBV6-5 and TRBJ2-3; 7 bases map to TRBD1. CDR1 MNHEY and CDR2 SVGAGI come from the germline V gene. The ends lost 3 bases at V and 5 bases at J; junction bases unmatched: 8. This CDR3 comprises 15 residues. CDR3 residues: CASSYSLQGLDTQYF. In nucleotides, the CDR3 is TGTGCCAGCAGTTATTCCCTACAGGGGTTAGATACGCAGTATTTT.

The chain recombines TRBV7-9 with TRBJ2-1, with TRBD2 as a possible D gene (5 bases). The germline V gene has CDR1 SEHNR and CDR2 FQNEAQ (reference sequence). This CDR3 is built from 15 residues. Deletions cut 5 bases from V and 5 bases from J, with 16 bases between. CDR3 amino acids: CASSKSGVGNNEQFF. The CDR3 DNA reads TGTGCCAGCAGCAAATCCGGGGTGGGGAACAATGAGCAGTTCTTC.

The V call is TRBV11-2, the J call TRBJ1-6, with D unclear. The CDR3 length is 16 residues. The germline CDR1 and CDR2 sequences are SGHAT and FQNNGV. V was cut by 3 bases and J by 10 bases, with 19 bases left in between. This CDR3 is CASSLISGGKPSPLHF. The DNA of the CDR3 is TGTGCCAGCAGCTTGATTTCCGGAGGAAAGCCCTCACCCCTCCACTTT.

The CDR3 loop is CASSVQDRINQPQHF. The CDR3 DNA reads as TGTGCCAGCAGCGTACAGGACAGGATTAATCAGCCCCAGCATTTT. The V and J genes are TRBV9 and TRBJ1-5; 7 nucleotides agree with TRBD1. The CDR3 is made up of 15 amino acids. Germline CDR1 SGDLS, CDR2 YYNGEE. V lost 1 base to trimming and J lost 4 bases; unmatched junction nucleotides: 5.

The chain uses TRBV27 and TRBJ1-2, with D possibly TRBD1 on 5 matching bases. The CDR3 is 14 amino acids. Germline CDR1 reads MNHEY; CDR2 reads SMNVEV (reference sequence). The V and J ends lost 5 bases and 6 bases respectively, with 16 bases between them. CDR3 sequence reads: CASSVSGIKDGYTF. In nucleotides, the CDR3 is TGTGCCAGCAGTGTCTCAGGGATCAAGGATGGCTACACCTTC.

CDR3: CATSPGQGASGANVLTF. DNA for the CDR3: TGTGCCACCAGTCCGGGACAGGGGGCGTCCGGGGCCAACGTCCTGACTTTC. The chain recombines TRBV24-1 with TRBJ2-6, with 12 bases aligning to TRBD1. The germline gives CDR1 KGHDR, CDR2 SFDVKD. This CDR3 is built from 17 residues. V was clipped by 6 bases and J by 4 bases; unmatched bases: 6.

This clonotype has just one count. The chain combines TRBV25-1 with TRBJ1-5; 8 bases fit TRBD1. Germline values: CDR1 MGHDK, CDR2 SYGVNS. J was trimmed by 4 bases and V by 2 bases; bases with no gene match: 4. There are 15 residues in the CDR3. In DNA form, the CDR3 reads TGTGCCAGCAGTGAAGGACAGGGTTGGAATCAGCCCCAGCATTTT. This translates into CASSEGQGWNQPQHF.

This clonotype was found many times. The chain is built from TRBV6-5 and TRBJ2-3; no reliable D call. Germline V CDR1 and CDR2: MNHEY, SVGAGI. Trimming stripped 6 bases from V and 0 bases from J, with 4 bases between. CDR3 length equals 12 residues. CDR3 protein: CASRTSTDTQYF. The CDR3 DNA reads TGTGCCAGCAGGACTAGCACAGATACGCAGTATTTT.

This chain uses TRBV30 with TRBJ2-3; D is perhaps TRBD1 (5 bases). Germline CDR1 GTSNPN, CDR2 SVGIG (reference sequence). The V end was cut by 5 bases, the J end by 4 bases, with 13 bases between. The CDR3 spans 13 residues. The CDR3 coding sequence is TGTGCCTGGGCTCCGCAAGGGGCAGATACGCAGTATTTT. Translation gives CAWAPQGADTQYF.

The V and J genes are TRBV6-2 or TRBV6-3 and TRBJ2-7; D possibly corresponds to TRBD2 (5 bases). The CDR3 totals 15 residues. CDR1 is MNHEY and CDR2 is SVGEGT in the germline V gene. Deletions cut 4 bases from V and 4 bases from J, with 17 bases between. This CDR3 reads CASSSLGSSVYEQYF. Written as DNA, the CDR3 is TGTGCCAGCAGTTCCTTAGGGAGTAGCGTGTACGAGCAGTACTTC.

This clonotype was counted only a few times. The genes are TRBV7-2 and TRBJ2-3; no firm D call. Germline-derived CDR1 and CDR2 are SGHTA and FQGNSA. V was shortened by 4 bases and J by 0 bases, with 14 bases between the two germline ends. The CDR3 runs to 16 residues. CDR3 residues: CASSSQGTPSTDTQYF. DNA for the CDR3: TGTGCCAGCAGCTCCCAAGGAACCCCTAGCACAGATACGCAGTATTTT. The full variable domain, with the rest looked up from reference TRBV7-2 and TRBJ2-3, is GAGVSQSPSNKVTEKGKDVELRCDPISGHTALYWYRQSLGQGLEFLIYFQGNSAPDKSGLPSDRFSAERTGGSVSTLTIQRTQQEDSAVYLCASSSQGTPSTDTQYFGPGTRLTVL.

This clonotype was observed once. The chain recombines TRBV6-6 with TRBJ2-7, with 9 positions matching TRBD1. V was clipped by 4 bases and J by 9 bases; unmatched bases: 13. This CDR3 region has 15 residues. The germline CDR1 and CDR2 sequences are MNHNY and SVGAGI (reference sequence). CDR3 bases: TGTGCCAGCAGTTTTCGTCCGGGACAGGGTACCAGGCAGTACTTC. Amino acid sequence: CASSFRPGQGTRQYF.